This T cell receptor (beta chain) was sequenced for a study of blood T cell repertoires in COVID-19. Individuals aged about 18 to 89 years were recruited from some 26 US areas. Grouping used clinical history reported by participants in a survey and questionnaire. Original data processing: Reference gene primer amplification in the assay estimated nucleated cell counts. TCRdb's table, derived via immunoSEQ multiplex PCR, lists solely in-frame clones and lacks some. That table gives V, J and clone size, and the DNA gave D and trimming. This sample has approximately 200,000 clones; about 90% occur once, and the top ten carry over 0.95%. The germline V gene has CDR1 SGHDT and CDR2 YYEEEE. V dropped 1 base and J dropped 8 bases, with 6 bases sitting between them. The CDR3 spans 11 residues.

What was sequenced was PBMCs or T cells enriched from blood (not recorded which). This clonotype was obtained from a man aged 25 to 40 who had recovered from COVID-19. The chain links TRBV5-6 to TRBJ1-2, with D unclear. This CDR3 reads CASSLLSGYTF. The CDR3 DNA is TGTGCCAGCAGCTTGCTTAGCGGCTACACCTTC. The whole variable domain, remainder taken from reference TRBV5-6 and TRBJ1-2, is DAGVTQSPTHLIKTRGQQVTLRCSPKSGHDTVSWYQQALGQGPQFIFQYYEEEERQRGNFPDRFSGHQFPNYSSELNVNALLLGDSALYLCASSLLSGYTFGSGTRLTVV.